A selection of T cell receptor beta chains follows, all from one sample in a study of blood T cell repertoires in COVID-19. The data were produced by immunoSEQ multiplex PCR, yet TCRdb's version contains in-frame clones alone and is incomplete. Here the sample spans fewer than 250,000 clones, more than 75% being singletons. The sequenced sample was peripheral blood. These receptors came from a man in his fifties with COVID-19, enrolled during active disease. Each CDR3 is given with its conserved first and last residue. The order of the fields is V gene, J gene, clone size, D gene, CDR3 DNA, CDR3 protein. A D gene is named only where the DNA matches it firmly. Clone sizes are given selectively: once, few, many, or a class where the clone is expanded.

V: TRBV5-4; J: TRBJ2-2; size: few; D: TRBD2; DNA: TGTGCCAGCAGCCAGGGACTAGCGGATCCGAACACCGGGGAGCTGTTTTTT; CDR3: CASSQGLADPNTGELFF
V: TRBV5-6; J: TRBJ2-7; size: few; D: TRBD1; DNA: TGTGCCAGCAGCACAATCGCTCCGGGACAGGGGTCCGTCTACGAGCAGTACTTC; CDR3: CASSTIAPGQGSVYEQYF
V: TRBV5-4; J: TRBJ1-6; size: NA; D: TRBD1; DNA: TGTGCCAGCAGCACCGGACAGGGAGTAAATTCACCCCTCCACTTT; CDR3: CASSTGQGVNSPLHF
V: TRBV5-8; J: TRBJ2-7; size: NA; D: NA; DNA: TGTGCCAGCAGCTTGGGGCAAGTTTGGTACGAGCAGTACTTC; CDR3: CASSLGQVWYEQYF
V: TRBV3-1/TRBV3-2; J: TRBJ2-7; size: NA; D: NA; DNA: TGTGCCAGCAGTACCCGTCGGCAGGCACCCGGCGAGCAGTACTTC; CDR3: CASSTRRQAPGEQYF
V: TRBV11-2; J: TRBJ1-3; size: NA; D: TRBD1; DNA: TGTGCCAGCAGCCTTACGGGATGGGCAGGGACAGTCTCTGGAAACACCATATATTTT; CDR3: CASSLTGWAGTVSGNTIYF
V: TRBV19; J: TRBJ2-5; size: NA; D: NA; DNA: TGTGCCAGTAGTCTTCTCGGGGAGCAAGAGACCCAGTACTTC; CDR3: CASSLLGEQETQYF
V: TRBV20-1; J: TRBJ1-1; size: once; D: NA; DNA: TGCAGTGCGGCCAGGGAAACTGAAGCTTTCTTT; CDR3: CSAARETEAFF
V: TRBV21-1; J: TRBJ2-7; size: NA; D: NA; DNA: TGTGCCAGCAGCAAAACCGGGACAGGGGCCTGCGAGCAGTACTTC; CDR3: CASSKTGTGACEQYF
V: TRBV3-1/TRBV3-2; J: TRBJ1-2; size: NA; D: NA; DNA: TGTGCCAGCAGCCAAGAAGTTGACAGGTTTAACTATGGCTACACCTTC; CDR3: CASSQEVDRFNYGYTF
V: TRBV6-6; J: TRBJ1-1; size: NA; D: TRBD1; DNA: TGTGCCAGCAGAAGGGACAGGGACGCCACTGAAGCTTTCTTT; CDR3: CASRRDRDATEAFF
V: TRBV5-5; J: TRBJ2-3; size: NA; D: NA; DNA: TGTGCCAGCAGCTTGGTAGGGCAGGGGCAAGATACGCAGTATTTT; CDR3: CASSLVGQGQDTQYF
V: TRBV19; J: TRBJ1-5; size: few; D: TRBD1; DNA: TGTGCCAGTAGTATTTGGACAGGGGGTAGTCAGCCCCAGCATTTT; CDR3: CASSIWTGGSQPQHF
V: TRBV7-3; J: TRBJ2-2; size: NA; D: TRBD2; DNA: TGTGCCAGCAGCTTAACTCCAGCGGGAGGCGCGTTCACCGGGGAGCTGTTTTTT; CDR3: CASSLTPAGGAFTGELFF
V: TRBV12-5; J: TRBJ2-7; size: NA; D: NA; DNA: TGTGCTAGTGCCCCGACTGGGTTACGCCGGGAGCAGTACTTC; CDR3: CASAPTGLRREQYF
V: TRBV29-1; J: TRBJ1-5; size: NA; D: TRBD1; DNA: TGCAGCACCTCTGGACAGGCGGATCAGCCCCAGCATTTT; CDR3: CSTSGQADQPQHF
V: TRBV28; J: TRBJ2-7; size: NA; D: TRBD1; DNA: TGTGCCAGCAGTATCGACAGGGCCTACGAGCAGTACTTC; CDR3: CASSIDRAYEQYF
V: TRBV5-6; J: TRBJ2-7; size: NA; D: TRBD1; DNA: TGTGCCAGCAGCTATCCCGGGACAGGGCTCCACGAGCAGTACTTC; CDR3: CASSYPGTGLHEQYF
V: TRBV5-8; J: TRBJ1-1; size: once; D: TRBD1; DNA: TGTGCCAGCAGCCCCAGGGGGCTCGAGGGGGTAGCTGAAGCTTTCTTT; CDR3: CASSPRGLEGVAEAFF
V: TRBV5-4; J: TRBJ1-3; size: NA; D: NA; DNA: TGTGCCAGCAGCGCTGGGGGGACCGGGGGTGACACCATATATTTT; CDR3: CASSAGGTGGDTIYF
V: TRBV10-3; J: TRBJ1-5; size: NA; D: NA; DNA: TGTGCCATCAGTGAGTCGGAGGGACCCCAGCATTTT; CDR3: CAISESEGPQHF
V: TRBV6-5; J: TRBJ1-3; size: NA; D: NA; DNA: TGTGCCAGCAGCGCGCCAGGGTTGCAAGGAAACACCATATATTTT; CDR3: CASSAPGLQGNTIYF
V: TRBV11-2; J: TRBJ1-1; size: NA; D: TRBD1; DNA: TGTGCCAGCAGCCACCCCCGGGGACAGGGGAAAATGAACACTGAAGCTTTCTTT; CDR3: CASSHPRGQGKMNTEAFF
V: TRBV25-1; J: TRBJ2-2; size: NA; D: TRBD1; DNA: TGTGCCAGCCTCCCGAGGGGGCTGATCACCGGGGAGCTGTTTTTT; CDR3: CASLPRGLITGELFF
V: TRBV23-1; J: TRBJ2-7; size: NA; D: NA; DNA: TGCGCCAGCAGTCTGGGGGCAGGGACCTACGAGCAGTACTTC; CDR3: CASSLGAGTYEQYF
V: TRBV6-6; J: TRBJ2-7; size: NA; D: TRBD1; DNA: TGTGCCAGCAGTTACTTCGGACAGGGAGGTGGGGAGCAGTACTTC; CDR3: CASSYFGQGGGEQYF
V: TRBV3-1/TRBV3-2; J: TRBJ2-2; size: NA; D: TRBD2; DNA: TGTGCCAGCAAACTAGCGGCAAACACCGGGGAGCTGTTTTTT; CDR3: CASKLAANTGELFF
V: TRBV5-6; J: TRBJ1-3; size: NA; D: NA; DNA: TGTGCCAGCAGCTTGGATGGAGGATCTGGAAACACCATATATTTT; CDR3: CASSLDGGSGNTIYF
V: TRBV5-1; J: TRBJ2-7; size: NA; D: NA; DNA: TGCGCCAGCAGTGGAAGGCTTTCAGGCTACGAGCAGTACTTC; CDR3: CASSGRLSGYEQYF
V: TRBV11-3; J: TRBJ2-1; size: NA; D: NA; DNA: TGTGCCAGCAGCTTATTCCGGAGCACCTACAATGAGCAGTTCTTC; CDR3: CASSLFRSTYNEQFF
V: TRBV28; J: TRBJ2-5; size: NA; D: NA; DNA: TGTGCCAGCAGTACGCAGACTAGTCAGGAGACCCAGTACTTC; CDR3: CASSTQTSQETQYF
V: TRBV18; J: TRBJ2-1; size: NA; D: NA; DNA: TGTGCCAGCCACAGTGGGTTCGGAGAGCAGTTCTTC; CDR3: CASHSGFGEQFF
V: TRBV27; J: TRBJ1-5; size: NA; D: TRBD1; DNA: TGTGCCAGCAGTTTATCGACAGGGGGCACAAGCAATCAGCCCCAGCATTTT; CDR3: CASSLSTGGTSNQPQHF
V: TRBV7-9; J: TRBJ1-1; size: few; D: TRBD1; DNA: TGTGCCAGCAGACAGGGGGCGAACACTGAAGCTTTCTTT; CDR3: CASRQGANTEAFF
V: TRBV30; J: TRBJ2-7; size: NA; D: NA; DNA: TGTGCCTGGGCCTCCGGAGGCATCTCCTACGAGCAGTACTTC; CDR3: CAWASGGISYEQYF
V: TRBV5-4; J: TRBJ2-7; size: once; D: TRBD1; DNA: TGTGCCAGCAGCTTTGGGACAGACAACTACGAGCAGTACTTC; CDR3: CASSFGTDNYEQYF
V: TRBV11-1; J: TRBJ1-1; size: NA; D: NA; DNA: TGTGCCAGCAGCTTAGGAGGGGGAGTCACTGAAGCTTTCTTT; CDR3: CASSLGGGVTEAFF
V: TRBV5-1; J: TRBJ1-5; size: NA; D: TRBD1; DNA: TGCGCCAGCAGCTTGGGGACAGGGAACAATCAGCCCCAGCATTTT; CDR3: CASSLGTGNNQPQHF
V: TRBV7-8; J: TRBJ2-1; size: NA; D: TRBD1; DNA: TGTGCCAGCAGCTTCAGGGGGACGACATCCAATGAGCAGTTCTTC; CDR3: CASSFRGTTSNEQFF
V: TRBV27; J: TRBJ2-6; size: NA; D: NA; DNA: TGTGCCAGCAGTTTGTGGGGCACTGGGGCCAACGTCCTGACTTTC; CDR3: CASSLWGTGANVLTF
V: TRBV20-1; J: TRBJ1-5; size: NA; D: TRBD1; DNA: TGCAGTGCTAGTCGTTCGGGACAGAGCAATCAGCCCCAGCATTTT; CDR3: CSASRSGQSNQPQHF
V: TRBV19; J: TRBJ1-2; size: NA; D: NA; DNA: TGTGCCAGACCCCCGGAGGGCTATGGCTACACCTTC; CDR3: CARPPEGYGYTF
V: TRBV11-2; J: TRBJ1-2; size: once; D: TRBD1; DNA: TGTGCCAGCAGGCGGGCGGGACAGGGCAACTATGGCTACACCTTC; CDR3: CASRRAGQGNYGYTF
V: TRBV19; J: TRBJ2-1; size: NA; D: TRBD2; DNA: TGTGCCAGTAGTATAGGGGGGACTAGCGGGAAGTACAATGAGCAGTTCTTC; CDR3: CASSIGGTSGKYNEQFF
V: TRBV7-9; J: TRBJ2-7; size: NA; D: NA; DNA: TGTGCCAGCAGCTTAGCGCTCAGGGGCCACGAGCAGTACTTC; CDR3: CASSLALRGHEQYF
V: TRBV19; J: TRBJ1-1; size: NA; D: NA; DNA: TGTGCCAGTAGTATTCTTGAGGCGTTCGGGGTCCCGGAGAACACTGAAGCTTTCTTT; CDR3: CASSILEAFGVPENTEAFF
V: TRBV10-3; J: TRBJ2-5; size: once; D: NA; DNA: TGTGCCATCAGTGCCGGGGACCAAGAGACCCAGTACTTC; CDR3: CAISAGDQETQYF
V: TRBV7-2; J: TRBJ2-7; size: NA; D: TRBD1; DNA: TGTGCCAGCAGCCAACCCCATCTGACAGGGGGATTCTACGAGCAGTACTTC; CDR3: CASSQPHLTGGFYEQYF
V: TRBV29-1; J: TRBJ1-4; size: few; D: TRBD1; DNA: TGCAGCGTTTTCGGACAGGGCGGAAAACTGTTTTTT; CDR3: CSVFGQGGKLFF